A single sample gave rise to the 6 T cell receptor beta chains below, sequenced in a study of CD8 T cells in ankylosing spondylitis. TCRdb fed the 5' RACE reads into MiXCR, producing one record per CDR3 protein. Among a few hundred thousand distinct CDR3 sequences, about 24% were seen once, and the ten largest hold approximately 0.61%. Sequencing was performed on blood, either unsorted or a sorted T cell fraction (not recorded which). The receptors shown here come from a male donor with ankylosing spondylitis or in good health (not recorded which).

This clonotype appeared a few times. The chain recombines TRBV6-2 or TRBV6-3 with TRBJ1-1, with 7 nucleotides matching TRBD1. The germline V gene encodes CDR1 MNHEY and CDR2 SVGEGT. There are 17 residues in the CDR3. Trimming cost V 5 bases and J 1 base; bases outside gene matches: 13. The CDR3 nucleotides read TGTGCCAGCAGTCGCGAATACAGGGGAACCGCGAACACTGAAGCTTTCTTT. This encodes CASSREYRGTANTEAFF.

The CDR3 DNA follows: TGTGCCAACCAAAAAGTAGGCAGAACCTACGAGCAGTACTTC. Amino acid sequence: CANQKVGRTYEQYF. The V and J genes are TRBV12-3 or TRBV12-4 and TRBJ2-7; D uncertain. V shed 10 bases and J shed 2 bases, with 18 bases lying between them. This CDR3 spans 14 amino acids.

Notes on this clonotype: Its ends do not fully match the called genes, so a read error is possible. The chain combines TRBV12-3 or TRBV12-4 with TRBJ2-7; D uncertain. The CDR3 is 13 amino acids. CDR3 region: CASGFSAPSEQYF. The CDR3 DNA is TGTGCCAGCGGTTTCTCTGCCCCCTCCGAGCAGTACTTC.

CDR3 residues: CASSNGYTYEQYF. For the CDR3, the DNA is TGTGCCAGCTCAAACGGCTACACCTACGAGCAGTACTTC. The chain uses TRBV18 and TRBJ2-7; the D is unclear. The length of the CDR3 is 13 residues. V was pared by 5 bases and J by 2 bases, with 10 bases between. Per the germline V gene, CDR1 is KGHSH and CDR2 is LQKENI.

This clonotype was seen ten or more times. The junction shows a germline mismatch at one end, possibly a read error. This chain links TRBV12-3 or TRBV12-4 with TRBJ2-5; 9 bases align to TRBD2. This CDR3 spans 14 amino acids. The CDR3 sequence: CASSRTSGQETQYF. The CDR3 DNA follows: TGCGCCAGCAGCCGAACTAGCGGGCAAGAGACCCAGTACTTC.

This clonotype was seen a few times. The V and J genes are TRBV6-5 and TRBJ1-3; no reliable D call. The CDR3 runs to 13 residues. Germline CDR1 MNHEY, CDR2 SVGAGI. V was trimmed by 0 bases and J by 8 bases, leaving 8 bases between them. The CDR3 nucleotides are TGTGCCAGCAGTTACTCGAGCGTGGACACCATATATTTT. Amino acids: CASSYSSVDTIYF.